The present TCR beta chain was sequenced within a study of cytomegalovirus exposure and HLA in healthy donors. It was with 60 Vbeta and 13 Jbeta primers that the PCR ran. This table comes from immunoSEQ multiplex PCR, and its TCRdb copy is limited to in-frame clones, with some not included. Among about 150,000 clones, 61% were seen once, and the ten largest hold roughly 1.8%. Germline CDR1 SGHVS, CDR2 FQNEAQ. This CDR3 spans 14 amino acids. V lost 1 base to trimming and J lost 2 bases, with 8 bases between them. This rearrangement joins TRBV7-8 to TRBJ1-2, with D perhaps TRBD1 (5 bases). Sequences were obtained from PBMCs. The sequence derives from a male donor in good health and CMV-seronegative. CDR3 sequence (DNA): TGTGCCAGCAGCTTAGTGGGGGGGAACTATGGCTACACCTTC. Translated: CASSLVGGNYGYTF. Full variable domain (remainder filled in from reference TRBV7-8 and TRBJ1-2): GAGVSQSPRYKVAKRGQDVALRCDPISGHVSLFWYQQALGQGPEFLTYFQNEAQLDKSGLPSDRFFAERPEGSVSTLKIQRTQQEDSAVYLCASSLVGGNYGYTFGSGTRLTVV.